This is a list of T cell receptor beta chains from one sample in a study of shared clonotypes between healthy human individuals. Clones were read by immunoSEQ multiplex PCR, and TCRdb kept only the in-frame ones, dropping some. The profile shows around 1.9 million clones, over 85% of them singletons. The sequenced material came from naive CD8+ T cells from PBMCs. Receptor source: a man between 18 and 29 years old in good health. Some clones in this sample may be carry-over from other donors' samples. Both conserved end residues are part of each CDR3. D genes are given only for firm matches. Clone size appears in some rows only: once, few, many, or a class for an expanded clone.

>TRBV27|.|.|TRBJ2-7
CASSLLLGQTTYEQYF
TGTGCCAGCAGTTTATTACTCGGACAGACTACCTACGAGCAGTACTTC
>TRBV19|.|.|TRBJ2-3
CASSPAPYKYSDTQYF
TGTGCCAGTAGCCCGGCCCCGTATAAATACAGCGATACGCAGTATTTT
>TRBV19|.|TRBD1|TRBJ2-7
CASSIGRTGLVYEQYF
TGTGCCAGTAGTATCGGTCGGACAGGGTTAGTCTACGAGCAGTACTTC
>TRBV11-1|.|.|TRBJ2-7
CASSLAGWGGEQYF
TGTGCCAGCAGCTTAGCTGGGTGGGGAGGCGAGCAGTACTTC
>TRBV4-3|.|TRBD1|TRBJ1-2
CASSQENRGDRYGYTF
TGCGCCAGCAGCCAAGAAAACAGGGGGGATAGGTATGGCTACACCTTC
>TRBV11-2|once|TRBD2|TRBJ2-1
CASSQTIAGTSGEQFF
TGTGCCAGCAGCCAAACAATAGCGGGTACATCTGGTGAGCAGTTCTTC
>TRBV19|once|TRBD1|TRBJ1-5
CASSIDRQGSNQPQHF
TGTGCCAGTAGTATAGACCGACAGGGTAGCAATCAGCCCCAGCATTTT
>TRBV27|.|.|TRBJ1-5
CASSYLGQGNQPQHF
TGTGCCAGCAGTTATCTCGGACAAGGCAATCAGCCCCAGCATTTT
>TRBV4-2|.|.|TRBJ2-3
CASSQVGSTDTQYF
TGTGCCAGCAGCCAAGTAGGAAGCACAGATACGCAGTATTTT
>TRBV7-9|.|.|TRBJ2-7
CASSSRDQPFYEQYF
TGTGCCAGCAGCAGCCGGGATCAGCCCTTTTACGAGCAGTACTTC
>TRBV4-1|.|TRBD2|TRBJ2-7
CASSHIAGTDYEQYF
TGCGCCAGCAGCCACATAGCGGGCACTGACTACGAGCAGTACTTC
>TRBV7-9|.|.|TRBJ2-1
CASSSGPASDEQFF
TGTGCCAGCAGCTCGGGGCCAGCCTCCGATGAGCAGTTCTTC
>TRBV30|.|.|TRBJ1-4
CAWAGPPNEKLFF
TGTGCCTGGGCGGGACCGCCTAATGAAAAACTGTTTTTT
>TRBV4-1|.|TRBD1|TRBJ1-3
CASSHGGTASGNTIYF
TGCGCCAGCAGCCACGGTGGGACAGCCTCTGGAAACACCATATATTTT
>TRBV7-8|once|TRBD2|TRBJ2-3
CASSLIRGRASDTQYF
TGTGCCAGCAGCTTAATTCGCGGGAGGGCGTCAGATACGCAGTATTTT
>TRBV9|.|TRBD2|TRBJ2-1
CASSDGLAGGSGNEQFF
TGTGCCAGCAGCGATGGGCTAGCGGGAGGGTCCGGGAATGAGCAGTTCTTC
>TRBV18|.|.|TRBJ1-2
CASSPPADPIYGYTF
TGTGCCAGCTCACCCCCGGCGGACCCTATCTATGGCTACACCTTC
>TRBV7-9|.|.|TRBJ2-7
CASSLVGGARYEQYF
TGTGCCAGCAGCTTAGTGGGGGGGGCCCGCTACGAGCAGTACTTC
>TRBV15|.|TRBD1|TRBJ2-5
CATSKGQGNGETQYF
TGTGCCACCAGCAAGGGACAGGGGAATGGAGAGACCCAGTACTTC
>TRBV28|.|.|TRBJ2-7
CASSFSPSYEQYF
TGTGCCAGCAGTTTTTCCCCCTCCTACGAGCAGTACTTC
>TRBV10-1|.|.|TRBJ2-7
CASSPGFPYEQYF
TGCGCCAGCAGCCCGGGGTTCCCCTACGAGCAGTACTTC
>TRBV28|.|.|TRBJ2-2
CASSLRARNTGELFF
TGTGCCAGCAGTTTACGAGCGAGGAACACCGGGGAGCTGTTTTTT
>TRBV29-1|.|.|TRBJ2-7
CSVLEPLEWYEQYF
TGCAGCGTTCTAGAGCCCCTAGAGTGGTACGAGCAGTACTTC
>TRBV7-9|once|.|TRBJ2-3
CASSLVGGRADTQYF
TGTGCCAGCAGCTTAGTGGGGGGACGCGCAGATACGCAGTATTTT
>TRBV5-6|.|.|TRBJ1-4
CASSELQGLNEKLFF
TGTGCCAGCAGCGAATTACAGGGTTTAAATGAAAAACTGTTTTTT
>TRBV29-1|.|TRBD2|TRBJ2-3
CSVVGTTRGDTQYF
TGCAGCGTTGTGGGGACTACCCGAGGGGATACGCAGTATTTT
>TRBV13|.|.|TRBJ2-7
CASSLGRREGSGQYF
TGTGCCAGCAGCTTAGGTAGGCGGGAAGGCAGCGGGCAGTACTTC
>TRBV5-1|.|.|TRBJ2-7
CASSLTYRLEQYF
TGCGCCAGCAGCTTAACTTACAGGCTCGAGCAGTACTTC
>TRBV6-1|.|.|TRBJ1-5
CASSVTGTLGNQPQHF
TGTGCCAGCAGTGTAACCGGGACCCTTGGCAATCAGCCCCAGCATTTT
>TRBV5-6|.|.|TRBJ2-3
CASSLEDTQYF
TGTGCCAGCAGCTTAGAGGATACGCAGTATTTT
>TRBV28|.|.|TRBJ2-7
CASSLSEGGEQYF
TGTGCCAGCAGTTTATCGGAGGGGGGCGAGCAGTACTTC
>TRBV19|once|.|TRBJ2-7
CASSVAGEQYF
TGTGCCAGTAGTGTAGCCGGGGAGCAGTACTTC
>TRBV4-1|.|.|TRBJ2-2
CASSQPVTGPNTGELFF
TGCGCCAGCAGCCAACCCGTTACGGGACCGAACACCGGGGAGCTGTTTTTT
>TRBV29-1|.|TRBD1|TRBJ2-2
CSVEDRGRVGELFF
TGCAGCGTCGAGGACAGGGGGCGAGTCGGGGAGCTGTTTTTT
>TRBV30|.|.|TRBJ2-6
CAAQGPGANVLTF
TGTGCCGCTCAGGGTCCTGGGGCCAACGTCCTGACTTTC
>TRBV6-1|.|TRBD2|TRBJ2-2
CASSEFTSGSLGELFF
TGTGCCAGCAGTGAATTTACTAGCGGGAGTCTCGGGGAGCTGTTTTTT
>TRBV7-9|.|.|TRBJ2-4
CASSLFLRGAKNIQYF
TGTGCCAGCAGCTTGTTTCTCCGGGGAGCCAAAAACATTCAGTACTTC
>TRBV7-6|.|.|TRBJ2-7
CASSLSRSYEQYF
TGTGCCAGCAGCTTATCACGCTCCTACGAGCAGTACTTC
>TRBV14|.|TRBD2|TRBJ2-1
CASSQEGFWTSDDRSYNEQFF
TGTGCCAGCAGCCAAGAGGGGTTTTGGACTAGCGATGACCGTTCCTACAATGAGCAGTTCTTC
>TRBV14|.|.|TRBJ2-7
CASSQGYEQYF
TGTGCCAGCAGCCAGGGTTACGAGCAGTACTTC
>TRBV5-4|.|TRBD1|TRBJ1-1
CASTPGGEVEAFF
TGTGCCAGCACTCCAGGGGGCGAGGTTGAAGCTTTCTTT
>TRBV2|.|TRBD2|TRBJ2-2
CASTGSGRARVGELFF
TGTGCCAGCACGGGTAGCGGGAGGGCCCGGGTCGGGGAGCTGTTTTTT
>TRBV5-1|.|TRBD2|TRBJ2-7
CASSWGAGGREVEQYF
TGCGCCAGCAGCTGGGGGGCTGGCGGGAGGGAGGTCGAGCAGTACTTC
>TRBV7-9|.|.|TRBJ2-1
CASSLGAGAHNEQFF
TGTGCCAGCAGCTTAGGGGCAGGGGCCCACAATGAGCAGTTCTTC
>TRBV28|.|TRBD2|TRBJ2-1
CASSWSEVAGSGQFF
TGTGCCAGCAGTTGGTCGGAGGTAGCGGGTTCTGGGCAGTTCTTC
>TRBV7-9|.|TRBD2|TRBJ2-1
CASSGPGISGNNEQFF
TGTGCCAGCAGCGGACCCGGGATTAGCGGGAACAATGAGCAGTTCTTC
>TRBV5-4|once|TRBD2|TRBJ2-5
CASAPTSGRSSQAQYF
TGTGCCAGCGCACCGACTAGCGGGAGGTCCTCCCAGGCCCAGTACTTC